The 30 T cell receptor beta chains given below trace back to one sample, sequenced in a study of tumor-infiltrating lymphocytes in localized non-small cell lung cancer. Some clones are missing from TCRdb's copy, which holds only in-frame ones; the method was immunoSEQ multiplex PCR. The data contain around 14,000 clones, roughly four fifths of them singletons. Specimen: lung tumor tissue. These receptors originate from a human donor with non-small cell lung cancer.

The rearrangement joins TRBV10-3 to TRBJ1-4; no reliable D call. The CDR3 has 14 residues. Germline loops: CDR1 ENHRY, CDR2 SYGVKD. Trimming left V 4 bases short and J 3 bases short, with 9 bases between. This CDR3 reads CAISGEASNEKLFF. The CDR3 region has the DNA TGTGCCATCAGTGGCGAGGCATCTAATGAAAAACTGTTTTTT.

The rearrangement joins TRBV7-2 to TRBJ2-5, with 8 bases lining up with TRBD2. The germline V gene has CDR1 SGHTA and CDR2 FQGNSA. This CDR3 has 15 residues. With 6 bases clipped from V and 3 bases from J, the junction kept 9 bases outside the gene matches. The CDR3 sequence is CASRPPGGVEETQYF. The CDR3 DNA is TGTGCCAGCAGACCCCCCGGGGGGGTTGAAGAGACCCAGTACTTC.

V and J are TRBV15 and TRBJ2-1; D is perhaps TRBD1 (6 bases). The CDR3 loop spans 16 amino acids. V was clipped by 5 bases and J by 5 bases, with 19 bases between them. CDR1 and CDR2 from the germline V gene are LNHNV and YYDKDF (reference sequence). The CDR3 loop reads CATSPIRGLPDNEQFF. The CDR3 nucleotides are TGTGCCACCAGCCCAATCAGGGGTCTCCCTGACAATGAGCAGTTCTTC.

V usage is TRBV18 and J usage is TRBJ2-7; tentatively, D is TRBD1 (6 bases). This CDR3 region has 15 residues. The V and J ends lost 4 bases and 6 bases respectively, with 19 bases between them. The germline CDR1 and CDR2 sequences are KGHSH and LQKENI. Written as DNA, the CDR3 is TGTGCCAGCTCACGGGGCAGGGGAGACTTCGGCGAGCAGTACTTC. Translation: CASSRGRGDFGEQYF.

The V gene is TRBV11-3, the J gene TRBJ2-3; TRBD1 aligns across 10 bases. The CDR3 has 18 residues. V lost 3 bases and J lost 2; bases outside the gene matches: 11. Germline CDR1 SGHNT, CDR2 YENEEA. Here the CDR3 reads CASSFFFGTGEITDTQYF. The CDR3 DNA reads as TGTGCCAGCAGCTTTTTCTTCGGGACAGGGGAAATCACAGATACGCAGTATTTT.

The chain couples TRBV11-2 to TRBJ2-3; D remains ambiguous. The V gene lost 0 bases and the J gene lost 8 bases, with 12 bases spanning the gap. Per germline, CDR1 SGHAT and CDR2 FQNNGV. This CDR3 has 14 amino acids. The chain's CDR3 is CASSLDRWSTTQYF. The CDR3 coding sequence is TGTGCCAGCAGCTTAGATCGGTGGAGTACTACGCAGTATTTT.

This chain connects TRBV9 to TRBJ2-1; 10 bases are a match to TRBD2. The length of the CDR3 is 15 residues. V lost 4 bases and J lost 5; bases outside the gene matches: 6. The germline CDR1 and CDR2 sequences are SGDLS and YYNGEE. Here the CDR3 reads CASSFLAGEHNEQFF. The CDR3 nucleotides are TGTGCCAGCAGCTTCCTAGCGGGAGAGCACAATGAGCAGTTCTTC.

The chain combines TRBV5-6 with TRBJ1-2; TRBD1 might be the D (6 bases). Germline CDR1 is SGHDT and CDR2 is YYEEEE. This CDR3 is 14 amino acids long. V dropped 0 bases and J dropped 3 bases, with 9 bases sitting between them. The CDR3 bases are TGTGCCAGCAGCTTGGCCAACAGGGACTATGGCTACACCTTC. This codes for CASSLANRDYGYTF.

This chain uses TRBV7-8 with TRBJ1-1, with D unclear. V shed 1 base and J shed 1 base, with 4 bases lying between them. Germline-derived CDR1 and CDR2 are SGHVS and FQNEAQ. This CDR3 is built from 13 residues. The CDR3 reads CASSLVGNTEAFF. The CDR3 region has the DNA TGTGCCAGCAGCTTAGTGGGGAACACTGAAGCTTTCTTT. The variable domain in full, with the rest retrieved from reference TRBV7-8 and TRBJ1-1, is GAGVSQSPRYKVAKRGQDVALRCDPISGHVSLFWYQQALGQGPEFLTYFQNEAQLDKSGLPSDRFFAERPEGSVSTLKIQRTQQEDSAVYLCASSLVGNTEAFFGQGTRLTVV.

The chain links TRBV7-9 to TRBJ2-2; D might be TRBD2 (7 bases). CDR1 and CDR2 from the germline V gene are SEHNR and FQNEAQ (reference sequence). The CDR3 has 15 residues. V was cut by 7 bases and J by 4 bases, with 16 bases left in between. CDR3: CASTQRGGATGELFF. The CDR3 bases are TGTGCCAGCACCCAAAGGGGGGGGGCCACCGGGGAGCTGTTTTTT.

The genes are TRBV11-1 and TRBJ2-3, with D unresolved. CDR3 length: 14 residues. V gave up 2 bases and J gave up 2 bases, with 8 bases separating them. CDR1 and CDR2 from the germline V gene are SGHAT and FQDESV (reference sequence). The CDR3 DNA follows: TGTGCCAGCAGCTTACTCCAGACCACAGATACGCAGTATTTT. It codes for CASSLLQTTDTQYF.

This clone was observed a few times. The chain carries TRBV4-2 and TRBJ2-2; 10 positions match TRBD2. Trimming cost V 5 bases and J 3 bases; bases outside gene matches: 3. The CDR3 spans 15 residues. Per the germline V gene, CDR1 is LGHNA and CDR2 is YNFKEQ. The CDR3 DNA reads as TGTGCCAGCAGCAGACTAGCGGGTGACACCGGGGAGCTGTTTTTT. Protein product: CASSRLAGDTGELFF.

This clone was detected a few times. The V call is TRBV14, the J call TRBJ1-1, with 7 bases matching TRBD1. The junction had 4 bases not matched to a gene; V was cut back by 2 bases and J by 4 bases. CDR1 and CDR2 from the germline V gene are SGHDN and FVKESK. The CDR3 is made up of 14 amino acids. CDR3 sequence reads: CASSQYSGGTEAFF. The CDR3 DNA reads TGTGCCAGCAGCCAATATTCAGGGGGCACTGAAGCTTTCTTT.

CDR3 DNA sequence: TGTGCCAGCAGCCCTGGGACTACCGGGGAGCTGTTTTTT. It yields the protein CASSPGTTGELFF. V usage is TRBV9 and J usage is TRBJ2-2, with D possibly being TRBD2 (6 bases). Germline V CDR1 and CDR2: SGDLS, YYNGEE. The V end lost 4 bases, the J end lost 5 bases, and 9 bases lay between the germline ends. CDR3 size: 13 residues.

The CDR3 bases are TGTGCCAGCAGCTCGATGACTAGCGGGAGTAACTACGAGCAGTACTTC. Translating it yields CASSSMTSGSNYEQYF. The rearrangement joins TRBV5-6 to TRBJ2-7, with TRBD2 identical over 12 bases. The germline CDR1 and CDR2 sequences are SGHDT and YYEEEE. The CDR3 loop spans 16 amino acids. The V gene end was trimmed by 3 bases and the J gene end by 3 bases; junction bases not matched to a gene: 7.

This chain uses TRBV14 with TRBJ2-1, with 10 bases lining up with TRBD2. V lost 2 bases to trimming and J lost 3 bases; unmatched junction nucleotides: 4. Germline V gives CDR1 SGHDN, CDR2 FVKESK. This CDR3 comprises 16 residues. This CDR3 is CASSQLAGGYYNEQFF. As DNA, the CDR3 is TGTGCCAGCAGCCAATTAGCGGGAGGATACTACAATGAGCAGTTCTTC.

This chain uses TRBV7-3 with TRBJ2-2; D call uncertain. CDR1 and CDR2 (germline): SGHTA, FQGTGA. Trimming took off 0 bases at V and 6 bases at J, with 11 bases between the two ends. The CDR3 totals 15 residues. The CDR3: CASSLTADGAGELFF. The DNA for the CDR3 is TGTGCCAGCAGCTTAACGGCCGATGGGGCCGGGGAGCTGTTTTTT. The full variable domain, with the rest looked up from reference TRBV7-3 and TRBJ2-2, is GAGVSQTPSNKVTEKGKYVELRCDPISGHTALYWYRQSLGQGPEFLIYFQGTGAADDSGLPNDRFFAVRPEGSVSTLKIQRTERGDSAVYLCASSLTADGAGELFFGEGSRLTVL.

The V call is TRBV29-1, the J call TRBJ1-1; possibly TRBD1 for D (5 bases). Trimming stripped 7 bases from V and 0 bases from J, with 12 bases between. The CDR3 is 13 residues long. Germline CDR1 and CDR2: SQVTM and ANQGSEA. The DNA for the CDR3 is TGCAGCGGCCTCCGGGGGTTGAACACTGAAGCTTTCTTT. Translating it yields CSGLRGLNTEAFF.

J is TRBJ1-2 and V is TRBV27, with TRBD1 identical over 7 bases. Germline loops: CDR1 MNHEY, CDR2 SMNVEV (reference sequence). The CDR3 covers 14 residues. V lost 4 bases, J lost 7 bases, and 9 bases stayed unmatched. CDR3: CASSYQGTDSGYTF. The CDR3 nucleotides read TGTGCCAGCAGTTATCAGGGGACAGACTCTGGCTACACCTTC.

The gene calls are TRBV6-5 and TRBJ2-7; 8 nucleotides align to TRBD2. V shed 3 bases and J 2 bases; nucleotides not matched to a gene: 0. This CDR3 has 13 residues. Germline-derived CDR1 and CDR2 are MNHEY and SVGAGI. The CDR3 nucleotides are TGTGCCAGCAGTTATAGCGGGACCTACGAGCAGTACTTC. Encoded protein: CASSYSGTYEQYF.

The chain couples TRBV19 to TRBJ1-5, with a weak D call TRBD1 (6 bases). Trimming left V 6 bases short and J 3 bases short, with 12 bases between. Looked up from germline, CDR1 is LNHDA and CDR2 is SQIVND (reference sequence). This CDR3 has 14 amino acids. The CDR3 is CASRVQGSNQPQHF. The CDR3 DNA is TGTGCCAGTAGGGTACAGGGTTCCAATCAGCCCCAGCATTTT.

The rearrangement uses TRBV27 and TRBJ2-3; 7 nucleotides agree with TRBD2. From germline, CDR1 is MNHEY and CDR2 SMNVEV (reference sequence). This CDR3 has 16 residues. The J segment lost 4 bases and the V segment lost 3 bases, leaving 10 bases of the junction unmatched. CDR3 bases: TGTGCCAGCAGTTTTCATGGACTAGATCGGCCAGATACGCAGTATTTT. This translates into CASSFHGLDRPDTQYF.

CDR3 protein: CASSVGGGGLSGNTIYF. CDR3 nucleotide sequence: TGTGCCAGCAGCGTAGGAGGAGGGGGTCTCTCTGGAAACACCATATATTTT. The chain is built from TRBV9 and TRBJ1-3, with a possible D match to TRBD1 (6 bases). V was pared by 0 bases and J by 0 bases, with 13 bases between. The germline V gene has CDR1 SGDLS and CDR2 YYNGEE. The CDR3 length is 17 residues.

This clone has only one observation. The chain links TRBV2 to TRBJ2-7; 8 bases are a match to TRBD1. The CDR3 contains 14 residues. From germline, CDR1 is SNHLY and CDR2 FYNNEI. J was trimmed by 9 bases and V by 3 bases; bases with no gene match: 10. This CDR3 is CASSEAGGNVWQYF. The CDR3 nucleotides are TGTGCCAGCAGTGAGGCAGGGGGCAACGTTTGGCAGTACTTC.

This clone was found a few times. This sequence joins TRBV5-1 and TRBJ2-1; no definite D call. Germline V gives CDR1 SGHRS, CDR2 YFSETQ. The CDR3 is 13 residues long. The V gene lost 5 bases and the J gene lost 5 bases, with 11 bases spanning the gap. The DNA of the CDR3 is TGCGCCAGCAGTTCAGGCCCCCACAATGAGCAGTTCTTC. It translates to CASSSGPHNEQFF.

The rearrangement uses TRBV27 and TRBJ2-7; TRBD2 aligns across 16 bases. V trimming: 7 bases; J trimming: 4 bases; junction bases outside the gene matches: 10. The germline V gene has CDR1 MNHEY and CDR2 SMNVEV (reference sequence). The CDR3 is 17 amino acids. CDR3 coding DNA: TGTGCCAGCACTTCGGGACTAGCGGGAGGGGGGTCTTACGAGCAGTACTTC. Its translation: CASTSGLAGGGSYEQYF.

The chain recombines TRBV27 with TRBJ2-7; 8 nucleotides align to TRBD1. Germline V gene data show CDR1 as MNHEY and CDR2 as SMNVEV (reference sequence). The ends lost 0 bases at V and 7 bases at J; junction bases unmatched: 5. This CDR3 is 14 amino acids long. This CDR3 is CASSLSQGAREQYF. CDR3 nucleotides: TGTGCCAGCAGTTTATCGCAGGGGGCAAGGGAGCAGTACTTC.

This sequence joins TRBV7-3 and TRBJ2-7; TRBD2 is a possible D gene (6 bases). V lost 2 bases to trimming and J lost 1 base, with 12 bases between them. CDR3 size: 15 residues. The germline V gene encodes CDR1 SGHTA and CDR2 FQGTGA. Written as DNA, the CDR3 is TGTGCCAGCAGCTTAGGAGCGGGTCAGTCCTACGAGCAGTACTTC. As protein: CASSLGAGQSYEQYF.

The chain links TRBV5-5 to TRBJ1-5, with D unresolved. This CDR3 has 12 residues. The V end was cut by 4 bases, the J end by 3 bases, with 5 bases between. Germline CDR1 and CDR2: SGHKS and YYEKEE (reference sequence). For the CDR3, the DNA is TGTGCCAGCAGCACTGTCAATCAGCCCCAGCATTTT. As protein: CASSTVNQPQHF.

The rearrangement uses TRBV28 and TRBJ1-1, with 8 positions matching TRBD1. V trimming: 5 bases; J trimming: 10 bases; junction bases outside the gene matches: 6. The CDR3 length is 12 residues. In germline, CDR1 is MDHEN, CDR2 SYDVKM. The CDR3, as DNA: TGTGCCAGCAGTAACCCCACAGGGGGAGCTTTCTTT. This sequence encodes CASSNPTGGAFF.